These 13 T cell receptor beta chains were sequenced from one sample in a study of shared clonotypes between healthy human individuals. Sequenced by immunoSEQ multiplex PCR; TCRdb stores in-frame clones only, minus some. The sample holds some 1,600,000 clones; 98% are singletons and the top ten take around 0.45%. Material for sequencing was naive CD4+ T cells sorted from blood. The sample's subset: CD45RA+ positively selected. The origin of the receptors is a man aged 30 to 45 in good health.

The genes are TRBV7-8 and TRBJ1-1; D uncertain. V was clipped by 3 bases and J by 4 bases, with 12 bases between them. CDR3 length: 14 amino acids. Looked up from germline, CDR1 is SGHVS and CDR2 is FQNEAQ. CDR3 nucleotide sequence: TGTGCCAGCAGCTTTAAGCCCGGGCTCACTGAAGCTTTCTTT. It yields the protein CASSFKPGLTEAFF. The full variable domain, in which reference TRBV7-8 and TRBJ1-1 provide the parts outside the CDR3, is GAGVSQSPRYKVAKRGQDVALRCDPISGHVSLFWYQQALGQGPEFLTYFQNEAQLDKSGLPSDRFFAERPEGSVSTLKIQRTQQEDSAVYLCASSFKPGLTEAFFGQGTRLTVV.

This clone was counted once. The genes are TRBV6-5 and TRBJ2-1; TRBD1 or TRBD2 may be the D gene (5 bases each). V was shortened by 7 bases and J by 3 bases, with 16 bases between the two germline ends. The CDR3 length is 15 residues. Germline V gene sequence: CDR1 MNHEY, CDR2 SVGAGI. The CDR3 region is CASTASGSYYNEQFF. CDR3 sequence (DNA): TGTGCCAGCACCGCGTCAGGGAGTTACTACAATGAGCAGTTCTTC.

The V call is TRBV6-6, the J call TRBJ2-2, with 10 positions matching TRBD1. There are 16 residues in the CDR3. Per the germline V gene, CDR1 is MNHNY and CDR2 is SVGAGI (reference sequence). J lost 6 bases, V lost 2 bases, and 6 bases had no gene match. CDR3 protein: CASSYRTGQGPGELFF. The DNA for the CDR3 is TGTGCCAGCAGTTACCGGACGGGACAGGGGCCCGGGGAGCTGTTTTTT.

On this clone: The germline gene is not matched at one end of the junction; a read error may be the cause. This sequence joins TRBV4-1 and TRBJ2-7; no clear D gene. CDR1 is MGHRA and CDR2 is YSYEKL in the germline V gene. CDR3 size: 13 residues. CDR3 sequence: CASSHTQSSEQYF. The CDR3 bases are TGCGCCAGCAGCCACACTCAGTCCTCCGAGCAGTACTTC.

The rearrangement uses TRBV5-4 and TRBJ2-7; no definite D call. V was pared by 2 bases and J by 4 bases, with 10 bases between. The CDR3 has 13 residues. Germline CDR1 SGHNT, CDR2 YYREEE (reference sequence). The CDR3, as DNA: TGTGCCAGCAGCTTCGGCAGAACTTACGAGCAGTACTTC. It codes for CASSFGRTYEQYF.

This clone was picked up one time. V is TRBV28 and J is TRBJ2-7; D call uncertain. V was trimmed by 8 bases and J by 5 bases, leaving 10 bases between them. From germline, CDR1 is MDHEN and CDR2 SYDVKM. The CDR3 has 11 residues. CDR3 nucleotide sequence: TGTGCCAGCTGTCAGGTCCACGAGCAGTACTTC. This translates into CASCQVHEQYF. Complete variable domain (other parts from reference TRBV28 and TRBJ2-7): DVKVTQSSRYLVKRTGEKVFLECVQDMDHENMFWYRQDPGLGLRLIYFSYDVKMKEKGDIPEGYSVSREKKERFSLILESASTNQTSMYLCASCQVHEQYFGPGTRLTVT.

Comments on this clone: The same CDR3 arises from other DNA sequences in this sample as well. The chain carries TRBV5-1 and TRBJ2-7; D perhaps matches TRBD1 (6 bases). Germline V gene sequence: CDR1 SGHRS, CDR2 YFSETQ. Deletions cut 2 bases from V and 3 bases from J, with 9 bases between. This CDR3 is built from 13 residues. In nucleotides, the CDR3 is TGCGCCAGCAGCTTTACAGGGAGCTACGAGCAGTACTTC. Its translation: CASSFTGSYEQYF. Using reference TRBV5-1 and TRBJ2-7 for the parts outside the CDR3, the full variable domain is KAGVTQTPRYLIKTRGQQVTLSCSPISGHRSVSWYQQTPGQGLQFLFEYFSETQRNKGNFPGRFSGRQFSNSRSEMNVSTLELGDSALYLCASSFTGSYEQYFGPGTRLTVT.

The chain has TRBV28 and TRBJ2-7; 8 bases fit TRBD1. The CDR3 consists of 16 residues. Unmatched junction bases numbered 12, after V lost 6 bases and J lost 2 bases. Germline assignment: CDR1 MDHEN and CDR2 SYDVKM. DNA for the CDR3: TGTGCCAGCAGGACCCATCCGGGACAGGCCGCCTACGAGCAGTACTTC. Protein sequence: CASRTHPGQAAYEQYF.

The chain uses TRBV6-9 and TRBJ2-1; D call uncertain. V gave up 11 bases and J gave up 4 bases, with 15 bases separating them. This CDR3 has 13 residues. CDR1 is MNHGY, CDR2 SVAAGI, per germline. CDR3 sequence reads: CAGEPWSYNEQFF. As DNA, the CDR3 is TGTGCCGGAGAGCCTTGGTCGTACAATGAGCAGTTCTTC.

The DNA for the CDR3 is TGTGCCAGCAGCCAAGACGGGACAGCAACCTACGAGCAGTACTTC. This encodes CASSQDGTATYEQYF. The chain carries TRBV4-2 and TRBJ2-7; 7 bases map to TRBD1. Losses at the gene ends were 0 bases for V and 2 bases for J; bases not matched to a gene: 4. The CDR3 totals 15 residues. CDR1 and CDR2 from the germline V gene are LGHNA and YNFKEQ.

V usage is TRBV7-3 and J usage is TRBJ2-7, with D perhaps TRBD2 (6 bases). V shed 1 base and J shed 8 bases, with 18 bases lying between them. The CDR3 is 15 amino acids. Germline-derived CDR1 and CDR2 are SGHTA and FQGTGA. The CDR3 DNA reads TGTGCCAGCAGCTTAAGTGGGGGGATGGCCGTCAAGCAGTACTTC. This encodes CASSLSGGMAVKQYF.

This clone was seen once. The chain joins TRBV4-1 to TRBJ2-5, with D perhaps given as TRBD1 or TRBD2 (5 bases each). Between the trimmed V and J ends, which lost 3 bases and 4 bases, there was a span of 18 bases. This CDR3 is built from 16 residues. The germline CDR1 and CDR2 sequences are MGHRA and YSYEKL. The CDR3 sequence is CASSQGDGVQLETQYF. The CDR3 nucleotides read TGCGCCAGCAGCCAGGGGGACGGGGTACAACTAGAGACCCAGTACTTC.

V is TRBV7-9 and J is TRBJ2-5; TRBD2 might be the D (6 bases). Per germline, CDR1 SEHNR and CDR2 FQNEAQ (reference sequence). The V end lost 3 bases, the J end lost 0 bases, and 11 bases lay between the germline ends. The CDR3 loop spans 15 amino acids. CDR3 sequence reads: CASSLRTTHQETQYF. The DNA of the CDR3 is TGTGCCAGCAGCTTGCGGACTACCCACCAAGAGACCCAGTACTTC. Filled out from reference TRBV7-9 and TRBJ2-5, the complete variable domain reads DTGVSQNPRHKITKRGQNVTFRCDPISEHNRLYWYRQTLGQGPEFLTYFQNEAQLEKSRLLSDRFSAERPKGSFSTLEIQRTEQGDSAMYLCASSLRTTHQETQYFGPGTRLLVL.